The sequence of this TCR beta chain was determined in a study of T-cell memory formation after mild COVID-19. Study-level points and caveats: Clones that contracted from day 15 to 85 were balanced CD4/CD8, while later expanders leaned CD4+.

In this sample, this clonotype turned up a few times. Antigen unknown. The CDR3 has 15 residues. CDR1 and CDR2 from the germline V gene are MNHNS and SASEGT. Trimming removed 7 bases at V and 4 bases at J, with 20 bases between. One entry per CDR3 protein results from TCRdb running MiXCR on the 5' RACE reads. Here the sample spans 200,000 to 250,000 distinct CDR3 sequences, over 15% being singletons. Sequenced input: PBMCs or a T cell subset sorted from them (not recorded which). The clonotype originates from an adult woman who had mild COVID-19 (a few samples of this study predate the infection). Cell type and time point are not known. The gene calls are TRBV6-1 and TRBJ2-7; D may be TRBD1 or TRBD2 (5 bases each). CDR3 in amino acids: CASNVNGAGSYEQYF. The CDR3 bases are TGTGCCAGCAATGTAAACGGGGCTGGATCGTACGAGCAGTACTTC.